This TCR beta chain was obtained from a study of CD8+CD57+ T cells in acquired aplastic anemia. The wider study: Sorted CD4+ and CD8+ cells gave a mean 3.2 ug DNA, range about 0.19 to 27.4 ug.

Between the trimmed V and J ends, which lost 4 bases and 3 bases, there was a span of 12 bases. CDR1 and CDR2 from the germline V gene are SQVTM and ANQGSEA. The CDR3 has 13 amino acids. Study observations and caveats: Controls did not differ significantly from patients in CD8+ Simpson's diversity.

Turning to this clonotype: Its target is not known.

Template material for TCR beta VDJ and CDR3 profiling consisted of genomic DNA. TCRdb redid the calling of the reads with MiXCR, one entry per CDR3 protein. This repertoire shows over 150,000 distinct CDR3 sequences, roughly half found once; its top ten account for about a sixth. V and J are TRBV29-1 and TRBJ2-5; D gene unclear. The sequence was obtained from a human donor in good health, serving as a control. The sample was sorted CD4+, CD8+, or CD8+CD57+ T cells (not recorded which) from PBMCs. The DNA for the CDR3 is TGCAGCGTTGGGTCCCCCCCCGAAGAGACCCAGTACTTC. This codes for CSVGSPPEETQYF.